The 12 T cell receptor beta chains listed next were all sequenced from one sample in a study of blood T cell repertoires in COVID-19. The protocol was immunoSEQ multiplex PCR, while the TCRdb copy is restricted to in-frame clones and leaves out a portion. The table has about 250,000 clones, around 84% seen once; the top ten hold 1.5%. The sequencing sample was made of peripheral blood. Receptor source: a woman aged 40 to 50 who had recovered from COVID-19.

This rearrangement joins TRBV5-1 to TRBJ2-7; maybe TRBD1 (6 bases). CDR1 SGHRS and CDR2 YFSETQ come from the germline V gene. V was trimmed by 5 bases and J by 2 bases, leaving 17 bases between them. The CDR3 has 15 amino acids. CDR3 in amino acids: CASSPGQQITYEQYF. The CDR3 coding sequence is TGCGCCAGCAGTCCCGGACAGCAAATTACCTACGAGCAGTACTTC.

The CDR3 DNA reads TGTGCCAGCAGCCTTAAACAGGGTCGGAATTCACCCCTCCACTTT. The encoded protein is CASSLKQGRNSPLHF. The V and J genes are TRBV7-8 and TRBJ1-6; possible D gene TRBD1, 6 bases. The CDR3 runs to 15 residues. Germline CDR1 SGHVS, CDR2 FQNEAQ. Between the trimmed V and J ends, which lost 5 bases and 7 bases, there was a span of 15 bases.

CDR3 DNA sequence: TGCGCCAGCAGAGGACAGGGTTGGGGTTCACCCCTCCACTTT. Translating it yields CASRGQGWGSPLHF. The rearrangement links TRBV10-2 to TRBJ1-6, with 8 positions matching TRBD1. The trim removed 6 bases at V and 9 bases at J, leaving 7 bases unmatched. Germline V gene sequence: CDR1 WSHSY, CDR2 SAAADI. The CDR3 spans 14 residues.

The chain joins TRBV5-1 to TRBJ2-5; no reliable D call. The germline gives CDR1 SGHRS, CDR2 YFSETQ. Trimming shortened V by 4 bases and J by 3 bases, and 7 bases separated the two germline ends. The CDR3 is made up of 12 amino acids. CDR3 DNA sequence: TGCGCCAGCAGCGAACAAAAAGAGACCCAGTACTTC. Encoded protein: CASSEQKETQYF. Complete variable domain (other parts from reference TRBV5-1 and TRBJ2-5): KAGVTQTPRYLIKTRGQQVTLSCSPISGHRSVSWYQQTPGQGLQFLFEYFSETQRNKGNFPGRFSGRQFSNSRSEMNVSTLELGDSALYLCASSEQKETQYFGPGTRLLVL.

The chain is built from TRBV28 and TRBJ2-7; TRBD1 matches at 8 bases. The CDR3 is made up of 14 amino acids. The germline V gene encodes CDR1 MDHEN and CDR2 SYDVKM. The J segment lost 3 bases and the V segment lost 4 bases, leaving 5 bases of the junction unmatched. This CDR3 is CASSSGTGHYEQYF. The CDR3 DNA reads TGTGCCAGCAGTTCCGGGACAGGCCACTACGAGCAGTACTTC.

The chain uses TRBV5-1 and TRBJ2-5; no clear D. V shed 4 bases and J shed 5 bases, with 9 bases lying between them. CDR3 length: 12 residues. Germline lookup yields CDR1 SGHRS and CDR2 YFSETQ. The CDR3 nucleotides are TGCGCCAGCAGCCCCGTCGGGGAGACCCAGTACTTC. It is translated as CASSPVGETQYF. Filled out from reference TRBV5-1 and TRBJ2-5, the complete variable domain reads KAGVTQTPRYLIKTRGQQVTLSCSPISGHRSVSWYQQTPGQGLQFLFEYFSETQRNKGNFPGRFSGRQFSNSRSEMNVSTLELGDSALYLCASSPVGETQYFGPGTRLLVL.

The rearrangement joins TRBV5-1 to TRBJ2-7, with a possible D match to TRBD1 (6 bases). Per germline, CDR1 SGHRS and CDR2 YFSETQ. This CDR3 contains 16 residues. Trimming cost V 4 bases and J 3 bases, with 20 bases left between them. CDR3 sequence: CASSLFGQNDIYEQYF. The CDR3 DNA reads TGCGCCAGCAGCCTATTTGGACAGAATGATATCTACGAGCAGTACTTC. Combining the CDR3 with reference TRBV5-1 and TRBJ2-7 gives the whole variable domain KAGVTQTPRYLIKTRGQQVTLSCSPISGHRSVSWYQQTPGQGLQFLFEYFSETQRNKGNFPGRFSGRQFSNSRSEMNVSTLELGDSALYLCASSLFGQNDIYEQYFGPGTRLTVT.

The chain combines TRBV7-8 with TRBJ2-7; 9 bases align to TRBD1. Germline V gene sequence: CDR1 SGHVS, CDR2 FQNEAQ. After removal of 5 bases from V and 6 bases from J, the junction contained 11 bases not matched to a gene. There are 15 residues in the CDR3. CDR3 sequence (DNA): TGTGCCAGCAGCATCGGCGGGACAGGGACCCTCGAGCAGTACTTC. This translates into CASSIGGTGTLEQYF.

The V and J genes are TRBV6-1 and TRBJ2-5, with D possibly matching TRBD2 (6 bases). Germline loops: CDR1 MNHNS, CDR2 SASEGT. Deletions cut 2 bases from V and 0 bases from J, with 10 bases between. The CDR3 has 15 amino acids. The CDR3 region is CASSERRGYQETQYF. CDR3 nucleotides: TGTGCCAGCAGTGAAAGACGGGGGTACCAAGAGACCCAGTACTTC.

The chain is built from TRBV7-9 and TRBJ1-5, with D perhaps matching TRBD1 (5 bases). The V gene's germline CDR1 is SEHNR and CDR2 FQNEAQ (reference sequence). CDR3 size: 18 residues. V was shortened by 5 bases and J by 1 base, with 21 bases between the two germline ends. The CDR3 reads CASSPQVGGTASNQPQHF. In nucleotides, the CDR3 is TGTGCCAGCAGCCCTCAGGTGGGGGGGACGGCCAGCAATCAGCCCCAGCATTTT.

This clone was observed once. The chain recombines TRBV6-5 with TRBJ1-3; 7 positions match TRBD1. Looked up from germline, CDR1 is MNHEY and CDR2 is SVGAGI. The length of the CDR3 is 14 residues. V lost 6 bases to trimming and J lost 6 bases; unmatched junction nucleotides: 8. The CDR3 coding sequence is TGTGCCAGCAGCGCTCACAGGGGTGAAAACACCATATATTTT. Its translation is CASSAHRGENTIYF.

The chain has TRBV30 and TRBJ2-1; D gene ambiguous. V lost 2 bases, J lost 3 bases, and 5 bases lay in between. The CDR3 has 12 residues. CDR1 is GTSNPN, CDR2 SVGIG, per germline (reference sequence). As DNA, the CDR3 is TGTGCCTGGAGTCCATTCTACAATGAGCAGTTCTTC. Translation gives CAWSPFYNEQFF. The variable domain in full, completed from reference TRBV30 and TRBJ2-1, reads SQTIHQWPATLVQPVGSPLSLECTVEGTSNPNLYWYRQAAGRGLQLLFYSVGIGQISSEVPQNLSASRPQDRQFILSSKKLLLSDSGFYLCAWSPFYNEQFFGPGTRLTVL.